Described below is a single TCR beta chain sequence and its context. No cognate antigen has been identified for it. No base quality values were provided; no much bigger clone lies one nucleotide off. This sample was taken from a study of cytomegalovirus exposure and HLA in healthy donors (dated by TCRdb to 2016 to 2017). Concerning the study at large: An earlier analysis of several hundred of the donors reported approximately 300 Gb of sequence data and 90 million to 120 million unique TCR beta sequences obtained from roughly 170 million T cells. An early release covering just under 650 HLA-typed donors comprised 250 to 350 gigabases of sequencing data and tens of millions of unique TCR sequences. Of the 300 to 500 genotyped donors, less than 90% were placed in the genetic ancestry cluster associated with self-reported Caucasian donors. The study aimed to test whether signatures of past pathogen exposure could be identified by cataloging public T cell receptors. Using immunosequencing, the study profiled T cell repertoires from 500 to 800 subjects and related those repertoires to cytomegalovirus serostatus. Besides the first cohort of 666 subjects, a separate validation cohort made up of roughly 120 different subjects was used. The study combined high-throughput TCR immunosequencing, statistical association of individual TCRs with disease status, and machine learning to predict cytomegalovirus infection status. To study patterns of TCR occurrence, a later analysis re-analyzed previously published TCR beta repertoires from 600 to 750 donors and added high-resolution HLA genotyping. Rather than drawing on any new phenotypic data, the later analysis identified candidate immune exposures from TCR beta sequences and the way those sequences occurred across donors. An earlier analysis of several hundred of the donors applied high-throughput TCR beta sequencing to assess whether each TCR beta V gene segment acted as functional or pseudogenic. Donor age, sex, ethnicity and CMV serostatus were compiled alongside the repertoire data. In a later genetic analysis, genome-wide SNP genotypes for about three fifths of the 666 donors were used, and that subset was treated as a discovery cohort. Every discovery cohort repertoire had been produced on one sequencing platform. Class I and class II HLA loci were covered by the typing at four-digit resolution. Typing coverage varied by locus: roughly 629-640 donors for A, B, C, DRB1 and DQB1; some 520 for DQA1; over 600 for DPA1; approximately 470 for DPB1. Four or five DR-DQ haplotypes were handled as single units for association and clustering, since linkage in the cohort was strong. Among about 360 genotyped donors of the cohort, an average of roughly 240,000 unique TCR beta nucleotide sequences were sequenced per donor, approximately 20% of them non-productive.

The library relied on the immunoSEQ multiplex PCR assay. For the multiplex PCR, a mixture combining 60 forward primers for TCR Vbeta segments and 13 reverse primers for TCR Jbeta segments was used. The CDR3 region of rearranged TCR beta genes was amplified from genomic DNA by a multiplex PCR assay. On the Illumina HiSeq System, the amplified TCR beta libraries were sequenced as 87-base-pair reads. The published analysis was carried out like this. Across the 670 or so repertoires, a later analysis counted approximately 83 million unique TCR beta chains, around 11 million of which were shared by at least two donors. Raw reads were error-corrected and collapsed into unique sequences by a nearest-neighbor algorithm in which closely related sequences were merged to remove PCR and sequencing errors. Alignment of CDR3 sequences to IMGT reference sequences was used to assign V, D and J gene segments. For a sequence to be retained, a match of at least six nucleotides to both a V gene segment and a J gene segment was required. A rearrangement was called productive if the CDR3 had no stop codons and remained in frame with V and J, and every other rearrangement was called non-productive. Following IMGT convention, CDR3 was defined as the stretch from the second conserved V-encoded cysteine up to the conserved J-encoded phenylalanine. The earlier analysis of about 620 of the donors excluded sequences that lacked an unambiguous match to a single V gene segment. In an earlier analysis of about 590 of the donors, a V segment was called functional when productive rearrangements were above 56.7%, and segregating when the standard deviation between donors exceeded 5%. A statistical classification framework was built for diagnosing cytomegalovirus status from the catalog of TCR beta chain sequences. In a later analysis, TCR nucleotide sequences were compared against IMGT/GENE-DB human TR gene sequences so that V and J genes could be assigned. A later analysis assigned CDR3 sequences and most-parsimonious VDJ recombination scenarios with the TCRdist pipeline. In a later analysis, each TCR beta chain was defined by its CDR3 amino acid sequence together with its V-gene family, and reads lacking a unique V-gene family were excluded. To address suspected cross-contamination and a sequencing artifact, a later analysis removed 550 to 750 highly shared, low-generation-probability nucleotide sequences. For each public chain, a later analysis derived a clonal expansion index from normalized ranks of inferred template counts within each repertoire. In a later analysis, generation probabilities were computed with a VDJ recombination model fitted to out-of-frame rearrangements, and the resulting probabilities were checked against IGoR. In a later analysis, TCR-TCR, TCR-HLA and TCR-CMV co-occurrence was scored with hypergeometric tests, and a repertoire-size bias correction was applied to TCR pairs. A later analysis estimated false discovery rates by permuting HLA or CMV assignments 20 times. In a later analysis, co-occurring TCRs were grouped using DBSCAN, and TCRdist sequence similarity was added for clustering within HLA-allele-positive subsets. Repertoires with fewer than 30,000 or more than 120,000 public chains, plus five repertoires with anomalous nucleotide sharing, were excluded from co-occurrence clustering. The table comes from immuneACCESS by way of TCRdb, which keeps in-frame sequences with V and J called. Part of the clones is missing from these tables; in studies checked, under half for an unresolved V gene and the rest for unknown reasons. From that table come the V and J calls and clone size; the DNA was used to work out D and trimming. The sample table holds some 150,000 clones, of which more than 60% were seen once. The top ten clonotypes cover 2.5% to 3.5% of the sample.

In total, more than 500 healthy bone marrow donors made up the cohort. All cohort members were sampled while nominally healthy, although unrecorded immune exposures were likely present. The donor tested CMV seronegative, placing the donor among the 350 to 400 seronegative members of the cohort. A peripheral blood sample was provided by each donor, and peripheral blood mononuclear cells were used for TCR beta sequencing. The Qiagen DNeasy Blood Extraction Kit was used to extract genomic DNA from the blood cell samples. Measured from the cysteine to the phenylalanine, the CDR3 is 16 residues long. Only the CDR3 DNA is retained, 48 bases long and in frame from the first base. V has 5 bases trimmed and J has 0 bases trimmed; junction bases matching no gene number 4. Taken from the germline V gene, the CDR1 and CDR2 loops are SGHAT and FQNNGV. Overall results and qualifications from the work: The study listed 164 TCR beta chains as associated with cytomegalovirus. In a later analysis, TCR association rates were found to vary across HLA loci, with the most associated TCRs seen for DRB1 alleles and the fewest for HLA-C alleles. Broadly in line with IMGT annotations, most TCR beta V segments showed up in productive rearrangements about 87% or about 30% of the time in an earlier analysis of approximately 640 of the donors. Because HLA typing was missing for some donors at each locus, association tests included only the typed subset. Compared with equally common non-associated chains, HLA-associated TCR beta chains in a later analysis were more clonally expanded and had lower generation probabilities. A cluster of highly shared sequence variants was judged likely to represent a technical artifact of the sequencing pipeline. In vitro tests confirmed that a few of the cytomegalovirus-associated TCR beta chains recognize cytomegalovirus antigens. Most CMV-associated TCR beta chains appeared to be HLA-restricted in a later analysis, and the HLA associations seemed to be driven largely by CMV exposure. At a false discovery rate of 0.05, a later analysis linked under 20,000 TCR beta sequences to specific HLA alleles. Because the 87-base-pair reads could not distinguish some IMGT-functional V segments, including TRBV6-2 and TRBV6-3, those segments were excluded. A further reported finding was that TCR beta sequences accurately predicted the HLA-A and HLA-B alleles for most subjects in the first cohort. Immune exposure information for the cohort was limited to CMV serostatus. Across donors, most TCR sequences were observed very rarely, whereas some public TCRs were present in many individuals. In a later genetic analysis, a missense DCLRE1C variant was associated with V-gene and J-gene trimming of TCR beta chains, and the association was replicated in an independent cohort. When HLA alleles, especially DR and DQ, strongly co-occurred, TCR associations were difficult to assign to individual alleles. Roughly uniform sequencing depth across donors was assumed in presence/absence analyses, although this assumption may not hold. The classifier was reported to diagnose cytomegalovirus status with high specificity and sensitivity in both the original cohort and the validation cohort. Because counts were too low, about 15 rarely observed V segments, including chromosome 9 orphons, were left out of the earlier analysis of 587 of the donors. Linkage disequilibrium might explain the correlated functional status among segregating V segments, but an unknown experimental factor could not be excluded. A later genetic analysis reported fewer N-insertions in productive TCRs among donors in an Asian-associated ancestry cluster than the approximately 670-donor mean. A later analysis reported that several top co-occurrence clusters appeared linked to parvovirus B19, influenza, CMV and Epstein-Barr virus. In this cohort, only TCR beta chains were sequenced, and detectable features were limited by the absence of alpha or paired-chain data. The authors suggested that the approach could potentially be generalized to other disease states and immunological phenotypes.

The source of this sequence is a female donor in good health and CMV-seronegative. The chain is assembled from TRBV11-2 and TRBJ2-2; TRBD2 lines up with 9 middle nucleotides. Material: PBMCs. The CDR3 reads as follows: CASSDRLAANTGELFF. The DNA reads TGTGCCAGCAGCGATCGACTAGCGGCGAACACCGGGGAGCTGTTTTTT.